Each of the 28 T cell receptor beta chains below was sequenced from the same sample in a study of blood T cell repertoires in COVID-19. Sequenced by immunoSEQ multiplex PCR; TCRdb stores in-frame clones only, minus some. The table has roughly 70,000 clones, around 80% seen once. The source material was peripheral blood. All receptors come from a woman over 75 with active or convalescent COVID-19.

The V call is TRBV24-1, the J call TRBJ2-7, with D uncertain. V was trimmed by 9 bases and J by 3 bases, leaving 14 bases between them. Germline V gives CDR1 KGHDR, CDR2 SFDVKD. This CDR3 is built from 13 residues. This CDR3 reads CATEVSHRYEQYF. The CDR3 nucleotides are TGTGCCACCGAGGTCAGCCATCGCTACGAGCAGTACTTC.

The chain employs TRBV19 and TRBJ1-5; D is possibly TRBD1 (6 bases). This CDR3 has 17 amino acids. The ends were cut back, 6 bases at V and 2 bases at J, with 20 bases in the middle. CDR1 and CDR2 (germline): LNHDA, SQIVND (reference sequence). DNA for the CDR3: TGTGCCAGTAGCACCCAACAGGGAGGGTACGGCAATCAGCCCCAGCATTTT. Translated: CASSTQQGGYGNQPQHF.

The rearrangement links TRBV6-5 to TRBJ1-6; TRBD1 might be the D (5 bases). This CDR3 is built from 14 residues. The V end was cut by 2 bases, the J end by 7 bases, with 9 bases between. Looked up from germline, CDR1 is MNHEY and CDR2 is SVGAGI. The CDR3 is CASSYRQFNSPLHF. In nucleotides, the CDR3 is TGTGCCAGCAGTTACCGACAGTTCAATTCACCCCTCCACTTT.

This sequence joins TRBV28 and TRBJ1-2; D unresolved. V lost 4 bases and J lost 3, with 9 bases in between. CDR3 length equals 13 residues. CDR1 is MDHEN and CDR2 is SYDVKM in the germline V gene. CDR3 in amino acids: CASSSFPHYGYTF. Here the CDR3 DNA reads TGTGCCAGCAGTTCATTCCCCCACTATGGCTACACCTTC.

This clone was observed a few times. This chain's CDR3 is CASSETGSGGYTF. For the CDR3, the DNA is TGTGCCAGCAGTGAAACAGGGTCGGGTGGCTACACCTTC. The V gene is TRBV2, the J gene TRBJ1-2; D perhaps matches TRBD1 (6 bases). Germline values: CDR1 SNHLY, CDR2 FYNNEI. Trimming removed 2 bases at V and 7 bases at J, with 11 bases between. This CDR3 has 13 amino acids.

A few counts support this clone. The chain has TRBV7-9 and TRBJ1-2; a weak D match, TRBD1 (6 bases). Germline loops: CDR1 SEHNR, CDR2 FQNEAQ (reference sequence). Trimming left V 5 bases short and J 7 bases short, with 17 bases between. The CDR3 runs to 14 residues. The CDR3 DNA sequence: TGTGCCAGCAGCACCCAACAGGGATCAGGTGGCTACACCTTC. The encoded protein is CASSTQQGSGGYTF. The full variable domain, with the rest looked up from reference TRBV7-9 and TRBJ1-2, is DTGVSQNPRHKITKRGQNVTFRCDPISEHNRLYWYRQTLGQGPEFLTYFQNEAQLEKSRLLSDRFSAERPKGSFSTLEIQRTEQGDSAMYLCASSTQQGSGGYTFGSGTRLTVV.

V is TRBV6-5 and J is TRBJ1-2; tentatively, D is TRBD1 (5 bases). The CDR3 has 11 amino acids. Germline CDR1 is MNHEY and CDR2 is SVGAGI. V was cut by 7 bases and J by 4 bases, with 7 bases left in between. The CDR3, as DNA: TGTGCCAGCACCGACAGCTATGGCTACACCTTC. This translates into CASTDSYGYTF.

The chain uses TRBV10-1 and TRBJ2-1, with a possible D match to TRBD1 (5 bases). V lost 1 base and J lost 6, with 7 bases in between. The CDR3 has 13 residues. Germline V gene sequence: CDR1 WNHNN, CDR2 SYGVQD (reference sequence). CDR3 DNA sequence: TGCGCCAGCAGTGAGTTAAGGGGCAATGAGCAGTTCTTC. Residues: CASSELRGNEQFF.

The V gene is TRBV28, the J gene TRBJ2-2; no definite D call. With 3 bases removed from V and 5 bases from J, the gap between germline ends came to 7 bases. CDR3 length: 13 residues. Germline values: CDR1 MDHEN, CDR2 SYDVKM. The CDR3 reads CASSLIRTGELFF. The CDR3 nucleotides read TGTGCCAGCAGTTTGATCAGGACCGGGGAGCTGTTTTTT.

V usage is TRBV6-5 and J usage is TRBJ1-1; 8 bases fit TRBD1. Trimming removed 5 bases from V and 4 bases from J; junction bases left unmatched: 6. This CDR3 comprises 14 residues. CDR1 and CDR2 (germline): MNHEY, SVGAGI. The CDR3 region is CASSSDRGSTEAFF. As DNA, the CDR3 is TGTGCCAGCAGTAGCGACAGGGGAAGCACTGAAGCTTTCTTT.

This chain joins TRBV18 and TRBJ1-5; possible D gene TRBD1, 6 bases. Germline CDR1 and CDR2: KGHSH and LQKENI. The CDR3 extends over 14 amino acids. V dropped 5 bases and J dropped 9 bases, with 17 bases sitting between them. CDR3 loop: CASSAGDSSLPQHF. DNA for the CDR3: TGTGCCAGCTCAGCAGGGGATTCGAGTCTGCCCCAGCATTTT. Full variable domain (outside the CDR3, taken from reference TRBV18 and TRBJ1-5): NAGVMQNPRHLVRRRGQEARLRCSPMKGHSHVYWYRQLPEEGLKFMVYLQKENIIDESGMPKERFSAEFPKEGPSILRIQQVVRGDSAAYFCASSAGDSSLPQHFGDGTRLSIL.

This sequence joins TRBV18 and TRBJ1-1, with D possibly TRBD1 on 6 matching bases. The V end was cut by 4 bases, the J end by 6 bases, with 21 bases between. The germline V gene encodes CDR1 KGHSH and CDR2 LQKENI. The CDR3 contains 16 residues. The CDR3 protein is CASSLNRQGPISEAFF. CDR3 DNA: TGTGCCAGCTCACTAAACCGGCAGGGGCCCATATCTGAAGCTTTCTTT.

CDR3 residues: CSASKRGNNEQFF. CDR3 DNA sequence: TGCAGTGCTAGTAAACGCGGAAACAATGAGCAGTTCTTC. The chain couples TRBV20-1 to TRBJ2-1, with D uncertain. Trimming removed 3 bases at V and 5 bases at J, with 11 bases between. From germline, CDR1 is DFQATT and CDR2 SNEGSKA (reference sequence). CDR3 length: 13 amino acids.

The rearrangement joins TRBV29-1 to TRBJ1-2; 9 positions agree with TRBD1. This CDR3 has 14 amino acids. Germline trimming cut 6 bases from V and 4 bases from J; bases unmatched to any gene: 9. In germline, CDR1 is SQVTM, CDR2 ANQGSEA. CDR3 sequence: CSVRHRGLIYGYTF. In DNA form, the CDR3 reads TGCAGCGTACGCCACAGGGGGCTTATCTATGGCTACACCTTC.

This sequence joins TRBV6-1 and TRBJ1-6, with D unresolved. From germline, CDR1 is MNHNS and CDR2 SASEGT. V was clipped by 6 bases and J by 6 bases, with 9 bases between them. This CDR3 is built from 13 residues. CDR3 in DNA: TGTGCCAGCAGCCAACGCGGTAATTCACCCCTCCACTTT. Translated, it gives CASSQRGNSPLHF.

V usage is TRBV28 and J usage is TRBJ2-2; tentative D call: TRBD1 (6 bases). This CDR3 has 17 residues. In germline, CDR1 is MDHEN, CDR2 SYDVKM. Trimming stripped 3 bases from V and 2 bases from J, with 16 bases between. CDR3 DNA: TGTGCCAGCAGTTTCCCCGTCAGGGGTCGCAACACCGGGGAGCTGTTTTTT. This codes for CASSFPVRGRNTGELFF.

This clone came up a few times. V is TRBV5-4 and J is TRBJ2-5; D may be TRBD1 (6 bases). CDR3 length: 15 residues. V was clipped by 5 bases and J by 1 base, with 15 bases between them. Germline assignment: CDR1 SGHNT and CDR2 YYREEE (reference sequence). This chain's CDR3 is CASRGDINFQETQYF. The CDR3 DNA sequence: TGTGCCAGCAGGGGGGACATAAACTTCCAAGAGACCCAGTACTTC.

The chain uses TRBV5-1 and TRBJ2-7; D is ambiguous. The germline V and J ends were trimmed by 0 bases and 4 bases, with 11 bases remaining between them. Germline CDR1 and CDR2: SGHRS and YFSETQ. The CDR3 is 14 residues long. The CDR3 DNA reads TGCGCCAGCAGCTTGGTAGTACAGCCGTACGAGCAGTACTTC. It encodes CASSLVVQPYEQYF.

V gene TRBV2 combines with J gene TRBJ1-4, with a tentative D call TRBD1 (6 bases). The CDR3 has 18 residues. Deletions cut 8 bases from V and 0 bases from J, with 22 bases between. Germline V lookup: CDR1 SNHLY, CDR2 FYNNEI. The CDR3, as DNA: TGTGCCAGCGGAAGGAACAGGGACCGGACTGCAACTAATGAAAAACTGTTTTTT. Translated: CASGRNRDRTATNEKLFF.

The V call is TRBV18, the J call TRBJ1-5; TRBD1 matches 7 bases. Germline V gene sequence: CDR1 KGHSH, CDR2 LQKENI. Trimming removed 0 bases from V and 4 bases from J; junction bases left unmatched: 6. The CDR3 extends over 16 amino acids. This CDR3 is CASSPPNRGRNQPQHF. Written as DNA, the CDR3 is TGTGCCAGCTCACCACCTAACAGGGGTAGGAATCAGCCCCAGCATTTT.

The sample holds one count of this clone. Germline and junction disagree at one end, which may indicate a read error. The V gene is TRBV2, the J gene TRBJ2-2; no firm D call. This CDR3 has 13 amino acids. Germline-derived CDR1 and CDR2 are SNHLY and FYNNEI. The CDR3 DNA reads as TGTGCCAGCCGTGACCCGCGAGGCGGGGAGCTGTTTTTT. It yields the protein CASRDPRGGELFF.

This chain connects TRBV5-4 to TRBJ1-2, with 9 bases fitting TRBD1. The CDR3 consists of 15 residues. The junction had 9 bases not matched to a gene; V was cut back by 5 bases and J by 4 bases. The V gene's germline CDR1 is SGHNT and CDR2 YYREEE (reference sequence). The CDR3 nucleotides read TGTGCCAGCAGGTCCTTTGGACAGGGGAGCTATGGCTACACCTTC. This codes for CASRSFGQGSYGYTF.

This chain connects TRBV11-2 to TRBJ1-1; no clear D gene. Deletions cut 3 bases from V and 0 bases from J, with 8 bases between. The CDR3 runs 14 residues. The V gene's germline CDR1 is SGHAT and CDR2 FQNNGV. CDR3 DNA: TGTGCCAGCAGCTTTTCCGTTATGAACACTGAAGCTTTCTTT. This codes for CASSFSVMNTEAFF.

The V gene is TRBV10-2, the J gene TRBJ1-2; 10 bases fit TRBD1. CDR3 size: 15 residues. V was pared by 10 bases and J by 5 bases, with 13 bases of the junction left unmatched. Germline V lookup: CDR1 WSHSY, CDR2 SAAADI. CDR3 coding DNA: TGCGCCAACAGACAGGGGGCGATGGTCTCATATGGCTACACCTTC. Translated: CANRQGAMVSYGYTF.

This clone was recorded only once. This chain uses TRBV5-1 with TRBJ1-1, with TRBD1 identical over 8 bases. The trim removed 1 base at V and 4 bases at J, leaving 6 bases unmatched. Germline CDR1 reads SGHRS; CDR2 reads YFSETQ. The CDR3 has 15 amino acids. In DNA, the CDR3 is TGCGCCAGCAGCTTGAGCAGGGGGCAGGGCACTGAAGCTTTCTTT. It codes for CASSLSRGQGTEAFF.

J is TRBJ2-7 and V is TRBV7-2, with D perhaps TRBD1 (5 bases). Between the trimmed V and J ends, which lost 1 base and 6 bases, there was a span of 10 bases. Per germline, CDR1 SGHTA and CDR2 FQGNSA. CDR3 size: 13 residues. The CDR3 spells CASSLEGAREQYF. As DNA, the CDR3 is TGTGCCAGCAGCTTAGAAGGGGCGCGCGAGCAGTACTTC.

In its sample, this clone was seen once. The rearrangement joins TRBV6-2 or TRBV6-3 to TRBJ2-3; tentatively, D is TRBD2 (5 bases). The CDR3 is 14 amino acids. The germline V and J ends were trimmed by 2 bases and 5 bases, with 11 bases remaining between them. Looked up from germline, CDR1 is MNHEY and CDR2 is SVGEGT. CDR3 loop: CASSYGSSGDTQYF. Here the CDR3 DNA reads TGTGCCAGCAGTTACGGGTCGAGCGGAGATACGCAGTATTTT.

The chain uses TRBV24-1 and TRBJ2-7; TRBD1 aligns across 7 bases. J was trimmed by 1 base and V by 4 bases; bases with no gene match: 6. Germline lookup yields CDR1 KGHDR and CDR2 SFDVKD. CDR3 length: 15 residues. CDR3 bases: TGTGCCACCAGTGACTCCGGGACAGTTTCCTACGAGCAGTACTTC. This codes for CATSDSGTVSYEQYF.